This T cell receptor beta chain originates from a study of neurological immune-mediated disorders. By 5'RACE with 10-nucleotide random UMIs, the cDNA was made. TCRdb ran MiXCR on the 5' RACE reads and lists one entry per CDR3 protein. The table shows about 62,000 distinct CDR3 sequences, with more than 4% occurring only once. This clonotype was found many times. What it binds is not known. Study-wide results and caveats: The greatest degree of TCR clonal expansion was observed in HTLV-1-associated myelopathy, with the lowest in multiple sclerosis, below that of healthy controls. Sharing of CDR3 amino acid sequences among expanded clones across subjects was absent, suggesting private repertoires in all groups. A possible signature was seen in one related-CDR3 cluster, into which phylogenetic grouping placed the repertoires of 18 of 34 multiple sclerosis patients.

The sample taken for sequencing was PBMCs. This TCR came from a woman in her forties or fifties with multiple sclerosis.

The CDR3 protein is CASSRDRGLMKFSYEQYF. The CDR3 bases are TGTGCCAGCAGCCGAGACAGGGGGCTGATGAAGTTCTCCTACGAGCAGTACTTC. This chain links TRBV6-2 or TRBV6-3 with TRBJ2-7; 10 bases align to TRBD1. This CDR3 comprises 18 residues. V was pared by 6 bases and J by 0 bases, with 14 bases of the junction left unmatched. CDR1 and CDR2 from the germline V gene are MNHEY and SVGEGT.